This T cell receptor beta chain comes out of a study of cytomegalovirus exposure and HLA in healthy donors. Comments on this clone: Antigen: not known.

PCR primers comprised 60 Vbeta and 13 Jbeta primers. Clones were sequenced by immunoSEQ multiplex PCR, and TCRdb holds only the in-frame ones, with some missing. The sample has some 30,000 clones. Each donor was nominally healthy when sampled (though unrecorded immune exposures were likely). Study outcomes and limitations: Among donors in an Asian-associated ancestry cluster, a later analysis reportedly found fewer N-insertions than the approximately 700-donor mean. One variant, a missense change in DCLRE1C, was linked in a later analysis to TCR beta V- and J-gene trimming.

The CDR3 runs to 12 residues. Germline CDR1 is KGHSH and CDR2 is LQKENI. Trimming removed 3 bases at V and 4 bases at J, with 5 bases between. The receptor's source is a man aged 40-55 years in good health and CMV-seronegative. V usage is TRBV18 and J usage is TRBJ2-3; no clear D gene. The sequencing sample was made of PBMCs. CDR3 region: CASSPRPDTQYF. The CDR3, as DNA: TGTGCCAGCTCACCGCGGCCAGATACGCAGTATTTT.